This note documents a single T cell receptor (beta chain) sequence. This entry is derived from a study of radiation and T cells in renal cell carcinoma. The time point is: blood 4 weeks post-SBRT, at nephrectomy. Treatment of the sample: 15 Gy SBRT to primary tumor, nephrectomy 4 weeks later. Serial blood draws occurred at baseline and 2 and 4 weeks post-SBRT. The length of the CDR3 is 14 residues. With V trimmed by 3 bases and J by 7 bases, 3 bases remained unmatched. Germline-derived CDR1 and CDR2 are MNHEY and SMNVEV (reference sequence). Only in-frame clones appear in the TCRdb table, and some are missing; sequencing was by immunoSEQ multiplex PCR. The data hold roughly 90,000 clones, with over 80% observed a single time.

The chain recombines TRBV27 with TRBJ1-4, with 9 nucleotides matching TRBD1. The sequence came from a middle-aged man with renal cell carcinoma. Here the sequenced sample was blood, taken from a patient whose treatment included radiotherapy and nephrectomy. The CDR3 is CASSLGQGTEKLFF. CDR3 bases: TGTGCCAGCAGTTTGGGACAGGGAACTGAAAAACTGTTTTTT.